The 24 T cell receptor beta chains listed next were all sequenced from one sample in a study of cytomegalovirus exposure and HLA in healthy donors (dated by TCRdb to about 2017). Library generation was performed with the immunoSEQ multiplex PCR assay. A mixture of 60 forward primers for TCR Vbeta segments and 13 reverse primers for TCR Jbeta segments was used in the multiplex PCR. TCRdb provides this immuneACCESS table in a form limited to in-frame rearrangements. Some clones are lacking; in checked studies, under half of them reflect an unresolved V gene, and why the rest are absent is not known. In all, the sample holds 99,000 or so clones, and 65% to 80% of those were seen once. Roughly 5.7% of the sample is held by the ten biggest clonotypes. The sample consisted of PBMCs. These receptors all come from a male donor in good health and CMV-seronegative.

V usage is TRBV30 and J usage is TRBJ2-2; TRBD2 aligns across 11 bases. This CDR3 spans 14 amino acids. Unmatched junction bases numbered 3, after V lost 5 bases and J lost 4 bases. Germline lookup yields CDR1 GTSNPN and CDR2 SVGIG (reference sequence). The chain's CDR3 is CAWASGRITGELFF. The CDR3 nucleotides read TGTGCCTGGGCTAGCGGGAGGATCACCGGGGAGCTGTTTTTT.

The chain uses TRBV4-2 and TRBJ2-1; a possible D gene is TRBD1 (6 bases). Germline loops: CDR1 LGHNA, CDR2 YNFKEQ. The length of the CDR3 is 15 residues. V dropped 0 bases and J dropped 4 bases, with 10 bases sitting between them. The CDR3: CASSQEQGRYNEQFF. As DNA, the CDR3 is TGTGCCAGCAGCCAAGAGCAGGGGCGTTACAATGAGCAGTTCTTC.

The chain joins TRBV13 to TRBJ2-3; tentative D call: TRBD1 (5 bases). CDR1 PRHDT and CDR2 FYEKMQ come from the germline V gene (reference sequence). The length of the CDR3 is 12 residues. With 6 bases removed from V and 5 bases from J, the gap between germline ends came to 9 bases. DNA for the CDR3: TGTGCCAGCAGGAGTACAGGAGATACGCAGTATTTT. Protein sequence: CASRSTGDTQYF. The whole variable domain, filled in from reference TRBV13 and TRBJ2-3, reads AAGVIQSPRHLIKEKRETATLKCYPIPRHDTVYWYQQGPGQDPQFLISFYEKMQSDKGSIPDRFSAQQFSDYHSELNMSSLELGDSALYFCASRSTGDTQYFGPGTRLTVL.

In its sample, this clone was seen once. The J gene is TRBJ2-7, the V gene TRBV9; D possibly corresponds to TRBD2 (6 bases). V lost 4 bases to trimming and J lost 3 bases, with 17 bases between them. The germline V gene encodes CDR1 SGDLS and CDR2 YYNGEE. The CDR3 extends over 15 amino acids. The CDR3 reads CASSTGLGRNYEQYF. CDR3 nucleotide sequence: TGTGCCAGCAGCACAGGTCTCGGGAGAAACTACGAGCAGTACTTC.

This rearrangement joins TRBV6-4 to TRBJ1-2; 8 bases are a match to TRBD1. V lost 4 bases and J lost 4; bases outside the gene matches: 8. Germline CDR1 is MRHNA and CDR2 is SNTAGT. The CDR3 consists of 15 residues. CDR3 loop: CASSAHGQGIYGYTF. The CDR3 nucleotides are TGTGCCAGCAGTGCCCACGGACAGGGCATCTATGGCTACACCTTC.

The CDR3 loop is CASSPRPPGLAIMNEQFF. CDR3 nucleotides: TGTGCCAGCAGCCCTCGACCGCCGGGACTAGCGATAATGAATGAGCAGTTCTTC. The V gene is TRBV11-3, the J gene TRBJ2-1, with TRBD2 matching over 10 bases. The CDR3 is 18 residues long. Trimming cost V 5 bases and J 7 bases; bases outside gene matches: 17. Germline loops: CDR1 SGHNT, CDR2 YENEEA.

The CDR3 coding sequence is TGTGCCAGCAGCTGGCCGGGGTCCTATGGCTACACCTTC. This codes for CASSWPGSYGYTF. This chain uses TRBV5-4 with TRBJ1-2; D is uncertain. The CDR3 has 13 residues. Per germline, CDR1 SGHNT and CDR2 YYREEE (reference sequence). V was cut by 3 bases and J by 4 bases, with 10 bases left in between.

The chain joins TRBV6-6 to TRBJ2-7, with a weak D call TRBD1 (5 bases). Germline values: CDR1 MNHNY, CDR2 SVGAGI (reference sequence). The CDR3 is 15 amino acids. Trimming shortened V by 3 bases and J by 6 bases, and 18 bases separated the two germline ends. The CDR3, as DNA: TGTGCCAGCAGTTATAAGTCCAGGGAAGATGGCGAGCAGTACTTC. Translation: CASSYKSREDGEQYF.

This clone was observed at least ten times. The same CDR3 also results from other DNA sequences found in this sample. The rearrangement joins TRBV6-1 to TRBJ2-5, with D perhaps matching TRBD1 (5 bases). The CDR3 is made up of 13 amino acids. V lost 6 bases to trimming and J lost 4 bases, with 12 bases between them. Germline lookup yields CDR1 MNHNS and CDR2 SASEGT. The CDR3: CASRARVGETQYF. The CDR3 DNA sequence: TGTGCCAGCAGAGCCAGGGTCGGAGAGACCCAGTACTTC.

The V and J genes are TRBV28 and TRBJ2-7; no clear D gene. Germline-derived CDR1 and CDR2 are MDHEN and SYDVKM. Trimming cost V 6 bases and J 2 bases, with 17 bases left between them. This CDR3 has 15 residues. In DNA form, the CDR3 reads TGTGCCAGCAGCTCAACAGCAAACCCTACCTACGAGCAGTACTTC. Its translation: CASSSTANPTYEQYF.

The chain joins TRBV6-1 to TRBJ1-6; perhaps TRBD1 as D (6 bases). Germline V lookup: CDR1 MNHNS, CDR2 SASEGT. The CDR3 length is 13 residues. Trimming took off 11 bases at V and 8 bases at J, with 16 bases between the two ends. The CDR3, as DNA: TGTGCCGGCCAGTCCGGACAGTATTCACCCCTCCACTTT. Encoded protein: CAGQSGQYSPLHF.

The V call is TRBV7-3, the J call TRBJ2-5; 8 nucleotides agree with TRBD2. The CDR3 loop spans 15 amino acids. V was clipped by 2 bases and J by 2 bases; unmatched bases: 4. Germline CDR1 SGHTA, CDR2 FQGTGA. The CDR3 bases are TGTGCCAGCAGCTTACTATCGGGAGGGCAAGAGACCCAGTACTTC. Translating gives CASSLLSGGQETQYF. Together with reference TRBV7-3 and TRBJ2-5, the CDR3 gives the full variable domain: GAGVSQTPSNKVTEKGKYVELRCDPISGHTALYWYRQSLGQGPEFLIYFQGTGAADDSGLPNDRFFAVRPEGSVSTLKIQRTERGDSAVYLCASSLLSGGQETQYFGPGTRLLVL.

The rearrangement joins TRBV18 to TRBJ2-5; TRBD1 might be the D (5 bases). Germline V gene lookup returns CDR1 KGHSH and CDR2 LQKENI. V was trimmed by 3 bases and J by 5 bases, leaving 16 bases between them. The CDR3 has 15 residues. CDR3 sequence reads: CASSPFSAGKETQYF. In nucleotides, the CDR3 is TGTGCCAGCTCACCTTTTTCCGCAGGGAAGGAGACCCAGTACTTC.

V is TRBV5-8 and J is TRBJ2-7, with 11 bases identical to TRBD2. The germline CDR1 and CDR2 sequences are SGHTS and YDEGEE. There are 13 residues in the CDR3. Unmatched junction bases numbered 7, after V lost 8 bases and J lost 6 bases. The CDR3 nucleotides read TGTGCCAGTAGCGGGAGGGCCATTCGCGAGCAGTACTTC. Its translation: CASSGRAIREQYF.

The chain uses TRBV5-4 and TRBJ2-3, with 7 bases aligning to TRBD1. V was pared by 5 bases and J by 2 bases, with 8 bases of the junction left unmatched. Germline lookup yields CDR1 SGHNT and CDR2 YYREEE (reference sequence). The CDR3 spans 15 residues. DNA of the CDR3: TGTGCCAGCAGACCGGAACAGGGGCCCACAGATACGCAGTATTTT. This encodes CASRPEQGPTDTQYF.

A few counts support this clone. The chain has TRBV10-3 and TRBJ2-3; 7 nucleotides line up with TRBD1. Germline V CDR1 and CDR2: ENHRY, SYGVKD. The CDR3 runs 15 residues. Trimming took 0 bases from V and 4 from J; bases not matched to a gene: 4. CDR3 DNA: TGTGCCATCAGTGAGTCAGGGCAGGGGGCAGATACGCAGTATTTT. Protein product: CAISESGQGADTQYF.

This chain links TRBV7-9 with TRBJ1-1; D remains unclear. Trimming removed 6 bases at V and 0 bases at J, with 8 bases between. The CDR3 loop spans 13 amino acids. The germline V gene encodes CDR1 SEHNR and CDR2 FQNEAQ (reference sequence). CDR3 nucleotide sequence: TGTGCCAGCAGACGGGAAATGAACACTGAAGCTTTCTTT. This codes for CASRREMNTEAFF. The variable domain in full, completed from reference TRBV7-9 and TRBJ1-1, reads DTGVSQNPRHKITKRGQNVTFRCDPISEHNRLYWYRQTLGQGPEFLTYFQNEAQLEKSRLLSDRFSAERPKGSFSTLEIQRTEQGDSAMYLCASRREMNTEAFFGQGTRLTVV.

The V call is TRBV9, the J call TRBJ2-1, with 9 bases lining up with TRBD2. The J segment lost 10 bases and the V segment lost 0 bases, leaving 8 bases of the junction unmatched. The CDR3 spans 15 residues. The germline gives CDR1 SGDLS, CDR2 YYNGEE. Here the CDR3 reads CASSVETSGSGEQFF. The DNA for the CDR3 is TGTGCCAGCAGCGTAGAAACTAGCGGGTCGGGGGAGCAGTTCTTC.

The V and J genes are TRBV6-5 and TRBJ2-1; TRBD2 agrees at 11 bases. Unmatched junction bases numbered 3, after V lost 6 bases and J lost 2 bases. The CDR3 extends over 15 amino acids. Germline V gene data show CDR1 as MNHEY and CDR2 as SVGAGI. CDR3 region: CASSSTSGTYNEQFF. Written as DNA, the CDR3 is TGTGCCAGCAGCTCGACTAGCGGGACCTACAATGAGCAGTTCTTC.

This clone was observed a single time. In nucleotides, the CDR3 is TGTGCCAGCAGCTTGGCTGCGCGGGAGTCCGCGGGTACGCAGTATTTT. This codes for CASSLAARESAGTQYF. The J gene is TRBJ2-3, the V gene TRBV5-6, with 7 bases that match TRBD2. This CDR3 has 16 amino acids. V shed 0 bases, J shed 8 bases, and the junction held 12 bases outside the gene matches. In germline, CDR1 is SGHDT, CDR2 YYEEEE.

V gene TRBV7-6 combines with J gene TRBJ2-7; tentatively, D is TRBD2 (5 bases). Trimming pared 1 base from V and 7 bases from J, leaving 17 bases between. This CDR3 region has 15 residues. Germline CDR1 reads SGHVS; CDR2 reads FNYEAQ. In DNA, the CDR3 is TGTGCCAGCAGCTTAGTCTTTGGCGCGTCGGGGGAGCAGTACTTC. Protein: CASSLVFGASGEQYF.

In its sample, this clone was seen once. The chain employs TRBV10-3 and TRBJ1-1; D gene ambiguous. V lost 8 bases and J 0 bases, leaving 10 bases between the germline ends. This CDR3 has 13 amino acids. Germline V CDR1 and CDR2: ENHRY, SYGVKD. CDR3 coding DNA: TGTGCCATCGGCGGCGGGGTGAACACTGAAGCTTTCTTT. Translating it yields CAIGGGVNTEAFF.

The V call is TRBV4-1, the J call TRBJ2-1; TRBD2 aligns across 7 bases. The trim removed 0 bases at V and 2 bases at J, leaving 16 bases unmatched. This CDR3 has 20 residues. Germline CDR1 and CDR2: MGHRA and YSYEKL. The CDR3 region has the DNA TGCGCCAGCAGCCAAGATGGAACTCCTAATGGCCGGGAGGCCTACAATGAGCAGTTCTTC. Translating gives CASSQDGTPNGREAYNEQFF.

This sequence joins TRBV30 and TRBJ1-3, with D tentatively TRBD1 (5 bases). V lost 0 bases and J lost 8, with 14 bases in between. The CDR3 length is 14 residues. CDR1 and CDR2 from the germline V gene are GTSNPN and SVGIG (reference sequence). The CDR3 bases are TGTGCCTGGAGTGTACCGGGGGGTTTATACACCATATATTTT. It translates to CAWSVPGGLYTIYF.